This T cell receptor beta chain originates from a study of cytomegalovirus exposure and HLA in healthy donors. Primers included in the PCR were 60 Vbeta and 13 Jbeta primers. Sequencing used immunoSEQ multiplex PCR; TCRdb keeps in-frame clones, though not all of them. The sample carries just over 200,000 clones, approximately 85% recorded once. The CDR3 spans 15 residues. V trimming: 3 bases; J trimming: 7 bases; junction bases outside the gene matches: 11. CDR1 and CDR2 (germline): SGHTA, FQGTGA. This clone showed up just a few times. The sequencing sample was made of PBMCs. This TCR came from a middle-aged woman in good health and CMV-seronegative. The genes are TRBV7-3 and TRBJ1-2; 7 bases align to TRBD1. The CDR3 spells CASSLTDRPGGGYTF. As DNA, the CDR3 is TGTGCCAGCAGCTTGACGGACAGGCCAGGCGGTGGCTACACCTTC.